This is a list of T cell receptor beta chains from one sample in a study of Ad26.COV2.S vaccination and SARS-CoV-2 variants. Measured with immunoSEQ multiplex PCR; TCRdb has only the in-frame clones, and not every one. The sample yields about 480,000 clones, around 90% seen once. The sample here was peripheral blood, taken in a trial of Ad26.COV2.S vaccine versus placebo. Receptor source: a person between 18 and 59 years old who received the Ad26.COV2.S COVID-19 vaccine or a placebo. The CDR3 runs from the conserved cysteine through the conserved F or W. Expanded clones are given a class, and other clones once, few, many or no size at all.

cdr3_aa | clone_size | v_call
CASSRQGGPVDEQFF | NA | TRBV7-2
CASKERGGPSEQYF | once | TRBV19
CASSIGQNQPQHF | NA | TRBV19
CASSFSGGARSDTQYF | NA | TRBV7-8
CAGKGRSVGDTQYF | NA | TRBV2
CASSLSQGPPYEQYF | NA | TRBV13
CATSPGLTTGELFF | once | TRBV5-1
CASSSYRKVNTEAFF | NA | TRBV28
CASSSDRRQETQYF | NA | TRBV28
CASSLEGPLQYF | NA | TRBV5-4
CASGGRQDKQETQYF | NA | TRBV6-5
CATSDLGLAGRDTQYF | NA | TRBV24-1
CATSPGGTGGKTQYF | NA | TRBV15
CASSLDGIPSGNTIYF | once | TRBV5-1
CATSGAHNEQFF | NA | TRBV15
CASSPKRGNTGELFF | NA | TRBV7-3
CASSSGQSNSPLHF | NA | TRBV7-9
CASSLYGGIFDNEQFF | NA | TRBV14
CAWRGGGPRPEAFF | NA | TRBV30
CASSLRSNEQFF | NA | TRBV5-5
CASSQTRGHEQFF | NA | TRBV4-3
CSVDQGAGGYTF | NA | TRBV29-1
CASSLPGGYGYTF | NA | TRBV7-9
CASSKTGVGSNTIYF | NA | TRBV7-2
CASSPRGSYEQYF | NA | TRBV11-3
CASSRTGYEQYF | NA | TRBV6-5
CSVVGGPGTQYF | NA | TRBV29-1
CASQGSYEQYF | once | TRBV6-5
CASSLEADRQSDTQYF | NA | TRBV5-4
CASSSGARNSPLHF | NA | TRBV6-5
CASSLSVGDTQYF | NA | TRBV7-7
CASSSFEKLFF | NA | TRBV6-2/TRBV6-3
CASSFRVGSGYTF | few | TRBV27
CASGAIRARGTEAFF | NA | TRBV11-2
CASGLAGGADGELFF | NA | TRBV9
CATSPGTGKGTANYGYTF | once | TRBV15
CASSLQRAPLHF | NA | TRBV6-5
CASSLDSAGATIYF | NA | TRBV28
CAWSVGLSTEAFF | NA | TRBV30
CASSTLFGGVNPYEQYF | NA | TRBV19
CASSYQGAEKLFF | NA | TRBV27
CASSLSTFQGELFF | once | TRBV27
CASSLSGVNTGELFF | NA | TRBV5-1
CASSLTGVDTEAFF | once | TRBV28
CASSPFNTQYF | once | TRBV7-8
CASSIRGDRADGYTF | few | TRBV19
CASSQDVGQGGEKLFF | NA | TRBV4-1
CASSQWAQGLSGAFF | NA | TRBV23-1
CAIRGLEVDTQYF | NA | TRBV10-3
CASSSTGNPQETQYF | NA | TRBV5-1